This T cell receptor beta chain was identified in a study of metastatic and nonmetastatic thyroid tumors. All patients were treatment-naive before thyroid surgery. This clone has ten or more counts. TCRdb re-clonotyped the PCR reads via MiXCR. The sample has about 24,000 clones, around an eighth seen once. The CDR3 is 14 residues long. Germline V gene data show CDR1 as MNHEY and CDR2 as SVGEGT. The V end lost 8 bases, the J end lost 8 bases, and 19 bases lay between the germline ends. The source of this sequence is a female donor with papillary thyroid cancer or a benign thyroid nodule (not recorded which). Some clones in this sample may be carry-over from other donors' samples. The V gene is TRBV6-2 or TRBV6-3, the J gene TRBJ2-1; tentative D call: TRBD1 (7 bases). The sequenced material came from blood. In DNA form, the CDR3 reads TGTGCCAGCGGAGGGGGCCAGGGTATCGATGAGCAGTTCTTC. Its protein product is CASGGGQGIDEQFF.